The source of this TCR beta chain is a study of T cells after yellow fever vaccination. Study as a whole: SMART-Seq v4 Ultra Low Input prepared the low-cell-number fractions.

This CDR3 region has 13 residues. V shed 3 bases and J 6 bases; nucleotides not matched to a gene: 5. The germline V gene has CDR1 SGHRS and CDR2 YFSETQ. Ten or more counts support this clonotype. TCRdb reprocessed the 5' RACE reads via MiXCR and lists one record per CDR3 protein. The sample has some 9,600 distinct CDR3 sequences; 4.5% to 5.5% are singletons. This clonotype was obtained from a man between 18 and 35 years old who received the YFV17D yellow fever vaccine. The material sequenced was PBMCs, either bulk or a sorted T-cell subset (CD4+, CD8+, memory, or dextramer-sorted; not recorded which), taken approximately 15 days after the first yellow fever vaccination. J is TRBJ1-2 and V is TRBV5-1, with 7 nucleotides matching TRBD1. The CDR3 nucleotides read TGCGCCAGCAGCTCCGGACAGGTTGATGGCTACACCTTC. It encodes CASSSGQVDGYTF.